These 24 T cell receptor beta chains were sequenced from one sample in a study of T-cell reconstitution after alpha-beta-depleted transplantation in children. Unique molecular identifiers were incorporated into the prepared TCRbeta library. Via MiXCR, TCRdb re-called the PCR reads, giving one row per CDR3 protein. This sample carries about 830,000 distinct CDR3 sequences, 15% to 20% of them seen once, and the ten largest clones take around 5%. Source: PBMCs, mostly from graft donor cells, taken 360 days after TCRalphabeta/CD19-depleted stem cell transplant. These receptor sequences come from a male patient younger than 18 who had a stem cell transplant for acute lymphoblastic leukemia, so the T cells may come from the graft donor.

This clonotype was detected only a few times. The gene calls are TRBV4-1 and TRBJ2-7; D tentatively reads TRBD1 or TRBD2 (5 bases each). In germline, CDR1 is MGHRA, CDR2 YSYEKL. This CDR3 spans 20 amino acids. V lost 2 bases, J lost 4 bases, and 30 bases lay in between. The CDR3: CASSQPIEKATAAPWYEQYF. In DNA form, the CDR3 reads TGCGCCAGCAGCCAACCCATCGAGAAGGCGACAGCGGCACCTTGGTACGAGCAGTACTTC.

This chain links TRBV7-9 with TRBJ1-3, with TRBD1 matching 9 bases. Per the germline V gene, CDR1 is SEHNR and CDR2 is FQNEAQ (reference sequence). V was pared by 5 bases and J by 2 bases, with 10 bases of the junction left unmatched. This CDR3 spans 17 amino acids. CDR3 amino acids: CASSLTPGTGPGNTIYF. The CDR3 DNA sequence: TGTGCCAGCAGCCTAACGCCCGGGACAGGGCCTGGAAACACCATATATTTT.

The rearrangement links TRBV20-1 to TRBJ2-1; D is undetermined. This CDR3 spans 16 amino acids. The germline V gene has CDR1 DFQATT and CDR2 SNEGSKA (reference sequence). The V gene lost 1 base and the J gene lost 7 bases, with 20 bases spanning the gap. The CDR3 region has the DNA TGCAGTGCTAGAGCCCCCGGCCGCTTACACGATAATGAGCAGTTCTTC. The encoded protein is CSARAPGRLHDNEQFF.

The J gene is TRBJ2-1, the V gene TRBV7-2; 7 bases are shared with TRBD2. Germline V gene lookup returns CDR1 SGHTA and CDR2 FQGNSA. The J segment lost 9 bases and the V segment lost 2 bases, leaving 7 bases of the junction unmatched. The CDR3 sequence is 14 residues long. In nucleotides, the CDR3 is TGTGCCAGCAGCTTAAGGGCGGGGGAGGTTGAGCAGTTCTTC. Translated: CASSLRAGEVEQFF.

Ten or more counts support this clonotype. The chain links TRBV12-3 or TRBV12-4 to TRBJ2-7, with D perhaps matching TRBD1 (6 bases). The ends were cut back, 5 bases at V and 0 bases at J, with 14 bases in the middle. The CDR3 runs to 15 residues. The CDR3 nucleotides are TGTGCCAGCAGTCTCGGACAGCGGAACTCCTACGAGCAGTACTTC. Translation: CASSLGQRNSYEQYF.

The sample holds a few counts of this clonotype. This chain links TRBV24-1 with TRBJ2-1; D is possibly TRBD1 (6 bases). Trimming left V 1 base short and J 8 bases short, with 11 bases between. Germline V gene data show CDR1 as KGHDR and CDR2 as SFDVKD. This CDR3 contains 14 residues. The CDR3, as DNA: TGTGCCACCAGTGATTTAGAAGCAGGGGATGAGCAGTTCTTC. This translates into CATSDLEAGDEQFF.

This chain connects TRBV7-3 to TRBJ2-2; D remains unclear. The CDR3 is made up of 17 amino acids. Trimming cost V 1 base and J 3 bases, with 15 bases left between them. Germline CDR1 reads SGHTA; CDR2 reads FQGTGA. The CDR3 DNA reads as TGTGCCAGCAGCTTAAATGCTTTGGGTAGGCACACCGGGGAGCTGTTTTTT. Translating it yields CASSLNALGRHTGELFF.

The chain couples TRBV29-1 to TRBJ2-5, with 9 bases identical to TRBD2. J gave up 5 bases and V 5 bases, and 9 bases lay outside the gene matches. The V gene's germline CDR1 is SQVTM and CDR2 ANQGSEA. CDR3 length: 14 residues. DNA of the CDR3: TGCAGCGTTCCTCTAGCGGGAACGGGGGAGACCCAGTACTTC. This codes for CSVPLAGTGETQYF.

The chain is built from TRBV20-1 and TRBJ2-3, with TRBD2 matching 8 bases. In germline, CDR1 is DFQATT, CDR2 SNEGSKA (reference sequence). The CDR3 spans 14 residues. The J segment lost 1 base and the V segment lost 7 bases, leaving 7 bases of the junction unmatched. The CDR3 region is CSGTRREGTDTQYF. CDR3 nucleotide sequence: TGCAGTGGGACTCGGCGGGAGGGCACAGATACGCAGTATTTT.

This clonotype was seen a few times. The rearrangement joins TRBV12-3 or TRBV12-4 to TRBJ2-1; 9 positions match TRBD2. With V trimmed by 6 bases and J by 6 bases, 9 bases remained unmatched. CDR3 size: 15 residues. The DNA of the CDR3 is TGTGCCAGCAGCAGTAGCGGGAGAAGGATCAATGAGCAGTTCTTC. This codes for CASSSSGRRINEQFF.

This clonotype was observed at least ten times. The V and J genes are TRBV5-6 and TRBJ2-3; D is unresolved. V gave up 2 bases and J gave up 6 bases, with 7 bases separating them. Per the germline V gene, CDR1 is SGHDT and CDR2 is YYEEEE. The CDR3 is 12 residues long. The chain's CDR3 is CASSFSLDTQYF. As DNA, the CDR3 is TGTGCCAGCAGCTTCTCTTTGGATACGCAGTATTTT. Looking up the rest from reference TRBV5-6 and TRBJ2-3 gives the full variable domain: DAGVTQSPTHLIKTRGQQVTLRCSPKSGHDTVSWYQQALGQGPQFIFQYYEEEERQRGNFPDRFSGHQFPNYSSELNVNALLLGDSALYLCASSFSLDTQYFGPGTRLTVL.

As concerns this clonotype: Since no conserved phenylalanine or tryptophan closes the CDR3, a read error is the likely cause. The genes are TRBV7-3 and TRBJ1-2; perhaps TRBD1 as D (5 bases). The CDR3 is 15 amino acids. The germline gives CDR1 SGHTA, CDR2 FQGTGA. Trimming left V 0 bases short and J 4 bases short, with 12 bases between. The CDR3 DNA sequence: TGTGCCAGCAGCTTAACAGGCGACAGCAGCTATGGCTACACCTGC. This translates into CASSLTGDSSYGYTC.

The chain joins TRBV6-5 to TRBJ2-3; D uncertain. Germline V CDR1 and CDR2: MNHEY, SVGAGI. This CDR3 contains 14 residues. V gave up 3 bases and J gave up 3 bases, with 10 bases separating them. The DNA for the CDR3 is TGTGCCAGCAGTTATCGGCCACAGACAGATACGCAGTATTTT. Translating gives CASSYRPQTDTQYF.

This clonotype was counted ten times or more. The rearrangement joins TRBV6-5 to TRBJ2-1; possibly TRBD1 or TRBD2 for D (5 bases each). The CDR3 has 12 residues. The germline V and J ends were trimmed by 6 bases and 9 bases, with 12 bases remaining between them. Germline V lookup: CDR1 MNHEY, CDR2 SVGAGI. CDR3 in amino acids: CASSPWGSEQFF. CDR3 coding DNA: TGTGCCAGCAGCCCCTGGGGGAGTGAGCAGTTCTTC.

The rearrangement uses TRBV20-1 and TRBJ2-5; 7 positions agree with TRBD2. The CDR3 runs to 14 residues. CDR1 and CDR2 (germline): DFQATT, SNEGSKA (reference sequence). V lost 4 bases, J lost 0 bases, and 5 bases stayed unmatched. The CDR3 reads CSANSLADQETQYF. CDR3 sequence (DNA): TGCAGTGCTAACTCTCTAGCGGACCAAGAGACCCAGTACTTC.

The V gene is TRBV7-9, the J gene TRBJ1-3; 7 bases match TRBD1. CDR1 SEHNR and CDR2 FQNEAQ come from the germline V gene (reference sequence). The CDR3 loop spans 16 amino acids. With V trimmed by 4 bases and J by 4 bases, 10 bases remained unmatched. CDR3 nucleotides: TGTGCCAGCAGCTCCTTCGGAGGGGGCTACGGAAACACCATATATTTT. This gives the protein CASSSFGGGYGNTIYF. Filled out from reference TRBV7-9 and TRBJ1-3, the complete variable domain reads DTGVSQNPRHKITKRGQNVTFRCDPISEHNRLYWYRQTLGQGPEFLTYFQNEAQLEKSRLLSDRFSAERPKGSFSTLEIQRTEQGDSAMYLCASSSFGGGYGNTIYFGEGSWLTVV.

At least ten counts were recorded for this clonotype. V and J are TRBV5-1 and TRBJ2-3; the D gene is possibly TRBD1 (5 bases). The CDR3 runs 13 residues. Germline loops: CDR1 SGHRS, CDR2 YFSETQ. V gave up 3 bases and J gave up 4 bases, with 9 bases separating them. CDR3 loop: CASSSQGSDTQYF. CDR3 DNA sequence: TGCGCCAGCAGCTCCCAGGGATCAGATACGCAGTATTTT.

There are a few counts of this clonotype. The rearrangement links TRBV29-1 to TRBJ1-2; 7 nucleotides align to TRBD1. With V trimmed by 6 bases and J by 8 bases, 6 bases remained unmatched. CDR1 SQVTM and CDR2 ANQGSEA come from the germline V gene. CDR3 size: 11 residues. CDR3 in amino acids: CSVLQGNGYTF. CDR3 DNA: TGCAGCGTCCTACAGGGGAACGGCTACACCTTC.

The chain is built from TRBV5-1 and TRBJ2-2; unclear D gene. There are 11 residues in the CDR3. V gave up 5 bases and J gave up 4 bases, with 3 bases separating them. Per the germline V gene, CDR1 is SGHRS and CDR2 is YFSETQ. The CDR3 spells CASRITGELFF. The DNA for the CDR3 is TGCGCCAGCAGAATCACCGGGGAGCTGTTTTTT.

In its sample, this clonotype was seen a few times. The rearrangement uses TRBV7-3 and TRBJ2-3; D perhaps matches TRBD2 (6 bases). In germline, CDR1 is SGHTA, CDR2 FQGTGA. Trimming shortened V by 5 bases and J by 0 bases, and 15 bases separated the two germline ends. This CDR3 comprises 16 residues. CDR3 sequence (DNA): TGTGCCAGCAGCCCGGGACTCACATCTAGCACAGATACGCAGTATTTT. Its translation is CASSPGLTSSTDTQYF.

This clonotype occurred a few times. The chain has TRBV19 and TRBJ1-2; TRBD1 is a possible D gene (6 bases). Per the germline V gene, CDR1 is LNHDA and CDR2 is SQIVND (reference sequence). This CDR3 has 14 amino acids. V gave up 3 bases and J gave up 3 bases, with 11 bases separating them. CDR3 in amino acids: CASSMVQGHYGYTF. Here the CDR3 DNA reads TGTGCCAGTAGTATGGTACAGGGCCACTATGGCTACACCTTC. Full variable domain (missing parts from reference TRBV19 and TRBJ1-2): DGGITQSPKYLFRKEGQNVTLSCEQNLNHDAMYWYRQDPGQGLRLIYYSQIVNDFQKGDIAEGYSVSREKKESFPLTVTSAQKNPTAFYLCASSMVQGHYGYTFGSGTRLTVV.

The chain combines TRBV20-1 with TRBJ1-1; D is uncertain. Trimming pared 3 bases from V and 7 bases from J, leaving 12 bases between. The CDR3 is 12 amino acids. Germline lookup yields CDR1 DFQATT and CDR2 SNEGSKA (reference sequence). The CDR3 loop is CSASVPQLEAFF. The CDR3 bases are TGCAGTGCTAGTGTCCCCCAGCTTGAAGCTTTCTTT.

In this sample, this clonotype turned up a few times. J is TRBJ1-1 and V is TRBV15, with D unclear. CDR1 LNHNV and CDR2 YYDKDF come from the germline V gene (reference sequence). V lost 3 bases, J lost 2 bases, and 7 bases lay in between. CDR3 length: 13 residues. The CDR3: CATSREENTEAFF. The DNA of the CDR3 is TGTGCCACCAGCAGGGAGGAAAACACTGAAGCTTTCTTT.

The table lists this clonotype with a few counts. The chain uses TRBV29-1 and TRBJ1-2; no clear D. The CDR3 extends over 10 amino acids. CDR1 SQVTM and CDR2 ANQGSEA come from the germline V gene. The V and J ends lost 4 bases and 8 bases respectively, with 8 bases between them. Written as DNA, the CDR3 is TGCAGCGTTGTAGCGGAAGGCTACACCTTC. This codes for CSVVAEGYTF.